Listed here are 19 T cell receptor beta chains from one sample, sequenced in a study of T-cell memory formation after mild COVID-19. TCRdb called the 5' RACE reads again in MiXCR, with one record for every CDR3 protein. The table shows a few hundred thousand distinct CDR3 sequences, with over 9.5% occurring only once. The material sequenced was PBMCs or a T cell subset sorted from them (not recorded which). The receptors here all came from a man aged 18-30 years who had mild COVID-19 (a few samples of this study predate the infection). Cell type and time point are not known.

This clonotype showed up just a few times. The DNA of the CDR3 is TGTGCCAGCAGCCATCAAGCGATGGGACGAGGCTACGAGCAGTACTTC. It specifies CASSHQAMGRGYEQYF. The V gene is TRBV3-1, the J gene TRBJ2-7, with D perhaps TRBD1 or TRBD2 (5 bases each). The CDR3 runs to 16 residues. Trimming stripped 3 bases from V and 3 bases from J, with 18 bases between. CDR1 and CDR2 from the germline V gene are LGHDT and YNNKEL (reference sequence).

To note about this clonotype: The junction does not match germline at one end; this may be a read error. The chain joins TRBV7-9 to TRBJ1-2; D not resolved. Germline loops: CDR1 SEHNR, CDR2 FQNEAQ (reference sequence). CDR3 length: 15 amino acids. The chain's CDR3 is CASSQAGRHPSLMAF. The CDR3 bases are TGTGCCAGCAGCCAAGCGGGGAGGCACCCTTCTTTAATGGCCTTC.

The V gene is TRBV19, the J gene TRBJ2-1; D might be TRBD2 (5 bases). V was shortened by 9 bases and J by 6 bases, with 12 bases between the two germline ends. Germline loops: CDR1 LNHDA, CDR2 SQIVND (reference sequence). There are 12 residues in the CDR3. DNA of the CDR3: TGTGCCAGCGGGCGGGCCCTCAATGAGCAGTTCTTC. It is translated as CASGRALNEQFF. The complete variable domain, with remaining parts taken from reference TRBV19 and TRBJ2-1, reads DGGITQSPKYLFRKEGQNVTLSCEQNLNHDAMYWYRQDPGQGLRLIYYSQIVNDFQKGDIAEGYSVSREKKESFPLTVTSAQKNPTAFYLCASGRALNEQFFGPGTRLTVL.

The table lists this clonotype with many counts. The chain couples TRBV5-1 to TRBJ1-1; D gene ambiguous. Germline lookup yields CDR1 SGHRS and CDR2 YFSETQ. The CDR3 loop spans 13 amino acids. The V end lost 1 base, the J end lost 5 bases, and 9 bases lay between the germline ends. The CDR3 sequence is CASSLHGITEAFF. The CDR3 nucleotides read TGCGCCAGCAGCTTGCACGGGATAACTGAAGCTTTCTTT. Filled out from reference TRBV5-1 and TRBJ1-1, the complete variable domain reads KAGVTQTPRYLIKTRGQQVTLSCSPISGHRSVSWYQQTPGQGLQFLFEYFSETQRNKGNFPGRFSGRQFSNSRSEMNVSTLELGDSALYLCASSLHGITEAFFGQGTRLTVV.

This clonotype was seen only a few times. V gene TRBV6-5 combines with J gene TRBJ2-3; 9 nucleotides agree with TRBD2. Germline V gene sequence: CDR1 MNHEY, CDR2 SVGAGI. The CDR3 is 14 residues long. Trimming at V came to 10 bases and at J to 5 bases, leaving 10 bases not matched to a gene. CDR3 sequence: CATRQGLALDTQYF. The CDR3 DNA is TGTGCCACCAGACAGGGACTAGCTTTAGATACGCAGTATTTT.

This sequence joins TRBV27 and TRBJ1-3; D may be TRBD1 (5 bases). V was pared by 1 base and J by 4 bases, with 14 bases between. This CDR3 has 16 amino acids. The V gene's germline CDR1 is MNHEY and CDR2 SMNVEV (reference sequence). The CDR3 here is CASSLYGGHLGNTIYF. CDR3 coding DNA: TGTGCCAGCAGTTTATACGGTGGACATCTCGGAAACACCATATATTTT.

This clonotype was picked up a small number of times. V and J are TRBV10-3 and TRBJ2-3; the D is unclear. This CDR3 region has 16 residues. Between the trimmed V and J ends, which lost 0 bases and 1 base, there was a span of 11 bases. Germline V CDR1 and CDR2: ENHRY, SYGVKD. The CDR3 DNA is TGTGCCATCAGTGAGTCGAACGGCGGACGCACAGATACGCAGTATTTT. It translates to CAISESNGGRTDTQYF.

This clonotype was counted a few times. CDR3: CASSSGLAGDYTDTQYF. Here the CDR3 DNA reads TGTGCCAGCAGCTCGGGACTAGCGGGGGACTACACAGATACGCAGTATTTT. The rearrangement uses TRBV11-3 and TRBJ2-3, with 14 nucleotides matching TRBD2. Germline V gene sequence: CDR1 SGHNT, CDR2 YENEEA. J lost 2 bases, V lost 4 bases, and 5 bases had no gene match. This CDR3 comprises 17 residues.

The chain recombines TRBV7-8 with TRBJ1-2, with unresolved D. The CDR3 is made up of 12 amino acids. V was clipped by 3 bases and J by 6 bases, with 8 bases between them. Germline lookup yields CDR1 SGHVS and CDR2 FQNEAQ. The CDR3: CASSFRSDGYTF. The DNA of the CDR3 is TGTGCCAGCAGCTTCAGGAGTGATGGCTACACCTTC. Filled out from reference TRBV7-8 and TRBJ1-2, the complete variable domain reads GAGVSQSPRYKVAKRGQDVALRCDPISGHVSLFWYQQALGQGPEFLTYFQNEAQLDKSGLPSDRFFAERPEGSVSTLKIQRTQQEDSAVYLCASSFRSDGYTFGSGTRLTVV.

The V gene is TRBV6-5, the J gene TRBJ2-1, with a tentative D call TRBD1 (5 bases). The CDR3 runs to 13 residues. CDR1 MNHEY and CDR2 SVGAGI come from the germline V gene. The ends were cut back, 2 bases at V and 4 bases at J, with 6 bases in the middle. CDR3 in DNA: TGTGCCAGCAGTTACGACAGTTACAATGAGCAGTTCTTC. Translation: CASSYDSYNEQFF.

A few counts support this clonotype. This chain joins TRBV6-5 and TRBJ2-7; TRBD1 aligns across 7 bases. Trimming at V came to 6 bases and at J to 0 bases, leaving 5 bases not matched to a gene. Germline assignment: CDR1 MNHEY and CDR2 SVGAGI. The CDR3 consists of 14 residues. For the CDR3, the DNA is TGTGCCAGCAGGGGACAGAGGAGCTCCTACGAGCAGTACTTC. This sequence encodes CASRGQRSSYEQYF.

In this sample, this clonotype turned up a few times. The chain couples TRBV18 to TRBJ1-6, with TRBD1 matching over 9 bases. The germline V gene encodes CDR1 KGHSH and CDR2 LQKENI. V lost 2 bases and J lost 5; bases outside the gene matches: 4. This CDR3 comprises 16 residues. The CDR3 nucleotides read TGTGCCAGCTCACCAGCCGGGACAGGGAATAATTCACCCCTCCACTTT. Translation gives CASSPAGTGNNSPLHF.

The table lists this clonotype with many counts. The rearrangement uses TRBV7-2 and TRBJ1-5; D is possibly TRBD1 (6 bases). V was pared by 6 bases and J by 4 bases, with 13 bases between. CDR1 is SGHTA, CDR2 FQGNSA, per germline. The CDR3 covers 14 residues. The DNA for the CDR3 is TGTGCCAGCAGTTATACAGGGCCAAATCAGCCCCAGCATTTT. Protein: CASSYTGPNQPQHF. The full variable domain, its missing parts supplied by reference TRBV7-2 and TRBJ1-5, is GAGVSQSPSNKVTEKGKDVELRCDPISGHTALYWYRQSLGQGLEFLIYFQGNSAPDKSGLPSDRFSAERTGGSVSTLTIQRTQQEDSAVYLCASSYTGPNQPQHFGDGTRLSIL.

The table lists this clonotype with a few counts. The V gene is TRBV11-3, the J gene TRBJ2-1; tentatively, D is TRBD2 (5 bases). Trimming left V 6 bases short and J 4 bases short, with 13 bases between. The CDR3 is 14 residues long. The V gene's germline CDR1 is SGHNT and CDR2 YENEEA. CDR3 DNA sequence: TGTGCCAGCAGTCAGCGGAGTAGGTACAATGAGCAGTTCTTC. Translating gives CASSQRSRYNEQFF.

This sequence joins TRBV7-2 and TRBJ2-5; D might be TRBD2 (6 bases). Trimming removed 5 bases from V and 5 bases from J, with 15 bases in between. The CDR3 length is 14 residues. The germline V gene encodes CDR1 SGHTA and CDR2 FQGNSA. For the CDR3, the DNA is TGTGCCAGCAGCGAACAGGAGGGGCTCGAGACCCAGTACTTC. Its translation: CASSEQEGLETQYF.

This clonotype was counted a few times. In DNA form, the CDR3 reads TGCAGTGCTACAGGGACTAACTATGGCTACACCTTC. This codes for CSATGTNYGYTF. The rearrangement joins TRBV20-1 to TRBJ1-2, with D possibly being TRBD1 (5 bases). Trimming shortened V by 4 bases and J by 0 bases, and 6 bases separated the two germline ends. This CDR3 is 12 amino acids long. From germline, CDR1 is DFQATT and CDR2 SNEGSKA (reference sequence).

The V gene is TRBV10-1, the J gene TRBJ2-3; 9 bases agree with TRBD1. There are 14 residues in the CDR3. Losses at the gene ends were 5 bases for V and 4 bases for J; bases not matched to a gene: 4. Germline lookup yields CDR1 WNHNN and CDR2 SYGVQD (reference sequence). The CDR3 nucleotides are TGCGCCAGCAGTACAAGACAGGGGGCAGATACGCAGTATTTT. Its protein product is CASSTRQGADTQYF.

This clonotype was counted only a few times. The genes are TRBV28 and TRBJ1-6; no clear D. V lost 6 bases and J 0 bases, leaving 12 bases between the germline ends. This CDR3 contains 16 residues. Per the germline V gene, CDR1 is MDHEN and CDR2 is SYDVKM. The CDR3 protein is CASRRDKSSYNSPLHF. CDR3 nucleotides: TGTGCCAGCAGACGGGATAAAAGCTCCTATAATTCACCCCTCCACTTT.

This clonotype has a handful of counts. The junction departs from germline at one end; a sequencing error may be responsible. This chain joins TRBV4-3 and TRBJ2-3; D unresolved. Per germline, CDR1 LGHNA and CDR2 YSLEER. The CDR3 runs to 14 residues. CDR3 residues: CASSQDDSTVTQYF. The CDR3, as DNA: TGCGCCAGCAGCCAAGATGATTCCACAGTTACGCAGTATTTT.